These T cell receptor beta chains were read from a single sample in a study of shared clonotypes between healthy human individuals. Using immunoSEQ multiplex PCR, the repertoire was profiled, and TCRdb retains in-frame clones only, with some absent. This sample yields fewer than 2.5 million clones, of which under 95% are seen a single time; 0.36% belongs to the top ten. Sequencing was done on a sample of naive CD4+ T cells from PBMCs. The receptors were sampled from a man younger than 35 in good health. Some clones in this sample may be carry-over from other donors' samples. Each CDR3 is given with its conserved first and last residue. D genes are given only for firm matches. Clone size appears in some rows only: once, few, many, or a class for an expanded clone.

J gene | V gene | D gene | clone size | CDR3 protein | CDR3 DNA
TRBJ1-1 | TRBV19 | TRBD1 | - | CASSDRAQAFF | TGTGCCAGTAGTGACAGGGCCCAAGCTTTCTTT
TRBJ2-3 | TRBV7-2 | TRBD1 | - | CASSSTGTGSDTQYF | TGTGCCAGCAGCTCGACCGGGACAGGTTCAGATACGCAGTATTTT
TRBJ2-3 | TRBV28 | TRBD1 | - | CASSDPGTGYRGYF | TGTGCCAGCAGTGACCCCGGTACAGGATACAGGGGGTATTTT
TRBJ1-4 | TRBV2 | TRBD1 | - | CASSGTGKEKLFF | TGTGCCAGCAGTGGGACAGGGAAGGAAAAACTGTTTTTT
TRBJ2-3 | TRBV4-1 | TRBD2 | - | CASSQQLAGGPGTDTQYF | TGCGCCAGCAGCCAACAACTAGCGGGAGGGCCGGGGACAGATACGCAGTATTTT
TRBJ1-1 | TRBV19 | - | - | CASSPPGPTQNTEAFF | TGTGCCAGTAGTCCCCCGGGACCGACCCAGAACACTGAAGCTTTCTTT
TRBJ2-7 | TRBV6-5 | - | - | CASSYSSAYPYEQYF | TGTGCCAGCAGTTATTCCTCCGCTTATCCCTACGAGCAGTACTTC
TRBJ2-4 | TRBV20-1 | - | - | CSASENIQYF | TGCAGTGCTTCTGAAAACATTCAGTACTTC
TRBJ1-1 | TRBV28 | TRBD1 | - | CASRSRQGGPMNTEAFF | TGTGCCAGCAGATCAAGACAGGGGGGTCCCATGAACACTGAAGCTTTCTTT
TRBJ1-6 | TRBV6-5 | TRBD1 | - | CASSYRGLGSPLHF | TGTGCCAGCAGTTACAGGGGGCTTGGTTCACCCCTCCACTTT
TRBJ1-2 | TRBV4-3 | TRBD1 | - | CASSQGQGNGYGYTF | TGCGCCAGCAGCCAAGGACAGGGAAATGGGTATGGCTACACCTTC
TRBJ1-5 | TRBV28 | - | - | CASSDQPQHF | TGTGCCAGCAGTGATCAGCCCCAGCATTTT
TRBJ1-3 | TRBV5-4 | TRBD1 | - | CASSGGGQWPGNTIYF | TGTGCCAGCAGCGGAGGGGGACAGTGGCCTGGAAACACCATATATTTT
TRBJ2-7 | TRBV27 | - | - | CASSLAGNEQYF | TGTGCCAGCAGTTTAGCGGGGAACGAGCAGTACTTC
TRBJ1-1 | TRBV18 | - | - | CASSPAATVNTEAFF | TGTGCCAGCTCACCAGCGGCCACAGTGAACACTGAAGCTTTCTTT
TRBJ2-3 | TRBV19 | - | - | CASSPRQGGRTDTQYF | TGTGCCAGTAGTCCCCGGCAGGGGGGTCGCACAGATACGCAGTATTTT
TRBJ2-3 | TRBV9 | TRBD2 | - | CASSGRLARSTDTQYF | TGTGCCAGCAGCGGAAGACTAGCGCGTAGCACAGATACGCAGTATTTT
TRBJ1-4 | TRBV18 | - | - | CASSPRGGQYNEKLFF | TGTGCCAGCTCTCCAAGGGGGGGCCAATATAATGAAAAACTGTTTTTT
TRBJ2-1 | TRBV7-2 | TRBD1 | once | CASSLGQEGYNEQFF | TGTGCCAGCAGCTTGGGACAGGAGGGCTACAATGAGCAGTTCTTC
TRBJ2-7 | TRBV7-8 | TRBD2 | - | CASSLGLAGVGQYF | TGTGCCAGCAGCCTGGGACTAGCGGGAGTCGGGCAGTACTTC
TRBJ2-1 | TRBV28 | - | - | CASSEWDHHNEQFF | TGTGCCAGCAGTGAATGGGACCACCACAATGAGCAGTTCTTC
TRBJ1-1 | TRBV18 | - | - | CASSPPHRQPNTEAFF | TGTGCCAGCTCACCACCGCACCGACAGCCGAACACTGAAGCTTTCTTT
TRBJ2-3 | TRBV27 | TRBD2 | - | CASSLLVGGLAVRDTQYF | TGTGCCAGCAGTTTATTAGTGGGGGGACTAGCGGTCCGGGATACGCAGTATTTT
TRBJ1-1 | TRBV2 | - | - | CASSVTNTEAFF | TGTGCCAGCAGTGTCACGAACACTGAAGCTTTCTTT